What follows describes a single TCR beta chain. Relative to its sample, this clonotype is large (0.1 to 1%). Its antigen has not been determined. No much larger clone is present one base from it, and per-base qualities are unavailable. Using a mixed TRB-A/B primer pool, multiplex touch-down PCR amplified rearranged TRB sequences covering the V, D and J segments. Two consecutive PCR reactions with Phusion HS II polymerase added Illumina adapters and sample indices to the amplicons. Amplicons were gel-purified using the NucleoSpin Gel and PCR Clean-up kit and were subsequently checked with Qubit and an Agilent 2100 Bioanalyzer. Sequencing of the libraries was done on an Illumina MiSeq with paired-end, single-indexed 600-cycle runs. The original methods were these. MiXCR versions 2.12 and 3.0.5 were used to process TRB sequences. Each unique CDR3 nucleotide sequence counted as one clone, and only productive sequences with at least two reads were retained. The repertoire metrics were Shannon diversity, evenness, clonality (defined as one minus evenness), and alpha-parameterized diversity profiles covering alpha 0 to 5. The IGoR algorithm was used to calculate generation probabilities of clones in the paired pre- and post-chemotherapy samples. In TCRdb, the public reads were trimmed at Q25 with fastp and aligned with MiXCR, with productive beta chains retained. Merged by CDR3 protein, the rows form single entries marked with the most common genes and DNA. The authors' filters were not applied to this entry. The sample yields more than 1,500 distinct CDR3 sequences; 30% to 40% were counted once. Roughly 48% of the sample is taken by the ten largest.

Germline trimming amounts to 4 bases on V and 0 bases on J, with 4 as the count of junction bases outside the gene matches. The CDR3 contains 14 residues, cysteine and phenylalanine counted. This entry keeps only the CDR3 DNA: 42 bases, framed from base 1. The germline V gene gives CDR1 as SQVTM and CDR2 as ANQGSEA. These data come from a study of T cell repertoires in aging, cancer and after chemotherapy (dated by TCRdb to 2018 to 2020). General notes on the study: Six donor age groups were covered, ranging from 30 or younger up to 70 or older, and each group contained at least three individuals. In the hematological group, paired pre- and post-chemotherapy samples were obtained from chronic lymphocytic leukemia patients treated with fludarabine- or bendamustine-based regimens. The full dataset contained millions of TCR reads. The study profiled peripheral blood TCR beta repertoires from healthy donors and cancer patients to examine immunoaging and T cell reconstitution after chemotherapy. The cohort comprised around 220 cancer patients, roughly 93 with hematological and some 120 with solid cancers, plus 95 healthy donors as a reference group. Paper-wide results and their limitations: Hematological cancer patients had lymphoid organ infiltration, which may itself impair thymic emigration or peripheral T cell expansion. Compared with age-matched healthy donors, untreated patients with either hematological or solid cancers had significantly lower TCR diversity in the blood along with higher clonality. Median generation probability increased over the chemotherapy interval in both cancer cohorts, suggesting repertoire reconstitution through rebound thymic output. In healthy donors, the drop in TCR diversity with age came mainly from a loss of richness, whereas in cancer patients a loss of evenness also played a part. According to the authors, the repertoire data do not allow conclusions to be drawn about immunological memory after chemotherapy.

TCR beta rearrangements were amplified from genomic DNA extracted from peripheral blood rather than from sorted cells or RNA. The rearrangement joined TRBV29-1 to TRBJ2-3, with 7 bases aligning to TRBD2. Sequences were obtained from blood. This sequence originates from a human donor with a blood cancer. The sequence in DNA is TGCAGCGTTGTGGGCGGGGGTAGCACAGATACGCAGTATTTT. Translated, this is CSVVGGGSTDTQYF.